These T cell receptor beta chains were read from a single sample in a study of cytomegalovirus exposure and HLA in healthy donors. The protocol was immunoSEQ multiplex PCR, while the TCRdb copy is restricted to in-frame clones and leaves out a portion. The sample records 120,000 or so clones, roughly nine tenths being singletons. The sequenced material came from PBMCs. Receptor source: a woman between 18 and 29 years old in good health and CMV-seronegative. Both conserved end residues are part of each CDR3. D genes are given only for firm matches. The size of a clone is reported for some rows only, either as once, few or many, or as a class for expanded clones.

D gene	J gene	V gene	clone size	CDR3 DNA	CDR3 protein
TRBD1	TRBJ1-2	TRBV30	-	TGTGCCTGGAGTGTACGGGACAGCTTATACTATGGCTACACCTTC	CAWSVRDSLYYGYTF
-	TRBJ2-7	TRBV28	-	TGTGCCAGCAGTTTGATAGCCTACGAGCAGTACTTC	CASSLIAYEQYF
TRBD1	TRBJ2-5	TRBV19	-	TGTGCCAGTAGTGCCCGTGGACAGGGGGCGCGGGAGACCCAGTACTTC	CASSARGQGARETQYF
-	TRBJ1-2	TRBV15	-	TGTGCCACCAGCAGAGGTGATGAGGGTTCTGGCTACACCTTC	CATSRGDEGSGYTF
-	TRBJ1-2	TRBV27	-	TGTGCCAGCGGTGCGAATAACTATGGCTACACCTTC	CASGANNYGYTF
-	TRBJ2-5	TRBV18	-	TGTGCCAGCTCACCCTGGGCAGAGGAGACCCAGTACTTC	CASSPWAEETQYF
-	TRBJ1-2	TRBV28	once	TGTGCCAGCAGCACTCCGGACAGAAAAAACTATGGCTACACCTTC	CASSTPDRKNYGYTF
-	TRBJ1-1	TRBV7-7	-	TGTGCCAGCAGCCCGAAACGGCGGGGAGTAGCTGAAGCTTTCTTT	CASSPKRRGVAEAFF
-	TRBJ2-3	TRBV10-3	-	TGTGCCACTACTTCCCGGGAACTCACAGATACGCAGTATTTT	CATTSRELTDTQYF
-	TRBJ2-2	TRBV11-3	-	TGTGCCAGCAGCATACAGGGAAACACCGGGGAGCTGTTTTTT	CASSIQGNTGELFF
TRBD1	TRBJ1-1	TRBV7-9	many	TGTGCCAGCAGCGAGGGACAGCAGAACACTGAAGCTTTCTTT	CASSEGQQNTEAFF
-	TRBJ1-4	TRBV6-1	-	TGTGCCAGCAGTGAATTCCAGGGGTTGAATGAAAAACTGTTTTTT	CASSEFQGLNEKLFF
TRBD1	TRBJ1-2	TRBV29-1	-	TGCAGCGTTGGACAGGGGGATAACTATGGCTACACCTTC	CSVGQGDNYGYTF
-	TRBJ1-1	TRBV6-6	-	TGTGCCAGCAGTAACACGAACACTGAAGCTTTCTTT	CASSNTNTEAFF
-	TRBJ2-7	TRBV2	-	TGTGCCAGCAGTGACCCGGACAGTAGCTACGAGCAGTACTTC	CASSDPDSSYEQYF
-	TRBJ1-5	TRBV5-1	-	TGCGCCAGCAGCCTAGAGTGGGGCGTCAATCAGCCCCAGCATTTT	CASSLEWGVNQPQHF
-	TRBJ1-4	TRBV4-3	once	TGCGCCAGCAGCGGCAGGGGTCGCGAAAAACTGTTTTTT	CASSGRGREKLFF
-	TRBJ2-1	TRBV18	-	TGTGCCAGCTCACCACGACAGATTAATGAGCAGTTCTTC	CASSPRQINEQFF
TRBD2	TRBJ2-3	TRBV30	once	TGTGCCTGGAGTGTTTCGACTAGCGGGGGACATACGCAGTATTTT	CAWSVSTSGGHTQYF
TRBD1	TRBJ2-5	TRBV5-1	-	TGCGCCAGCAGGCCGGGACAGGGGAGAGAGACCCAGTACTTC	CASRPGQGRETQYF
-	TRBJ2-1	TRBV11-2	-	TGTGCCAGCAGCCATAACAGGGACCCATCGAGCTCCTACAATGAGCAGTTCTTC	CASSHNRDPSSSYNEQFF
-	TRBJ2-2	TRBV28	-	TGTGCCAGCAGTTTTGGTGGGCCGGCCGGGGAGCTGTTTTTT	CASSFGGPAGELFF
-	TRBJ2-5	TRBV5-6	once	TGTGCCAGCAGCTTTGGTGGCGGAGAGACCCAGTACTTC	CASSFGGGETQYF
-	TRBJ1-1	TRBV6-1	-	TGTGCCAGCAGTTCTACAGGGAACACTGAAGCTTTCTTT	CASSSTGNTEAFF
-	TRBJ1-5	TRBV7-9	-	TGTGCCAGCAGACGTGGGGACACAGGCAATCAGCCCCAGCATTTT	CASRRGDTGNQPQHF
TRBD1	TRBJ2-7	TRBV6-5	-	TGTGCCAGCAGTATACAGGGGTACGAGCAGTACTTC	CASSIQGYEQYF
TRBD1	TRBJ1-2	TRBV7-8	once	TGTGCCAGCAGCTCCCTAAGTCCGGGACAGTCTAACTATGGCTACACCTTC	CASSSLSPGQSNYGYTF
-	TRBJ1-4	TRBV28	-	TGTGCCACCAGCACGACAGTTACCACTAATGAAAAACTGTTTTTT	CATSTTVTTNEKLFF
-	TRBJ2-7	TRBV6-5	once	TGTGCCAGCAGTTGGGCCCTCAACGGCGAGCAGTACTTC	CASSWALNGEQYF
-	TRBJ2-4	TRBV2	-	TGTGCCAGCAGGGGAGGACTAGCCAAAAACATTCAGTACTTC	CASRGGLAKNIQYF
-	TRBJ2-2	TRBV5-6	-	TGTGCCAGCAGCCATTCTCACTTTGTAGATAACACCGGGGAGCTGTTTTTT	CASSHSHFVDNTGELFF
-	TRBJ2-3	TRBV21-1	-	TGTGCCAGCAGCAACGAGCGGGGGGGCCCAATTTCCCCAGATACGCAGTATTTT	CASSNERGGPISPDTQYF
TRBD1	TRBJ2-5	TRBV6-5	-	TGTGCCAGCAGCCACAGGGGATCTCCGGAGACCCAGTACTTC	CASSHRGSPETQYF
-	TRBJ2-2	TRBV6-5	-	TGTGCCAGCAGACTCCATGACACCGGGGAGCTGTTTTTT	CASRLHDTGELFF
TRBD2	TRBJ2-1	TRBV4-2	-	TGTGCCAGCAGCCAAGTAGGACTAGCGGGAGGTAAAGATGAGCAGTTCTTC	CASSQVGLAGGKDEQFF
-	TRBJ2-1	TRBV4-1	-	TGCGCCAGCAGCCAGGTCTACGGGGTTGATGAGCAGTTCTTC	CASSQVYGVDEQFF
-	TRBJ2-3	TRBV28	-	TGTGCCAGCAGTTTATCTGGATTAAGGGGAAGCACAGATACGCAGTATTTT	CASSLSGLRGSTDTQYF
TRBD2	TRBJ2-7	TRBV10-2	-	TGCGCCAGCAGCCGGGGACAGGGGGGACTAGCGGGGACCTACGAGCAGTACTTC	CASSRGQGGLAGTYEQYF
-	TRBJ2-3	TRBV29-1	-	TGCAGCGTTGGCCGGGGGTCTAGCACAGATACGCAGTATTTT	CSVGRGSSTDTQYF
-	TRBJ2-1	TRBV6-6	-	TGTGCCAGCAGTTACTCCGGCACCGCGGATACGAGGCAGTTCTTC	CASSYSGTADTRQFF
-	TRBJ1-1	TRBV6-6	-	TGTGCCAGCAGCTATTACGCTGAAGCTTTCTTT	CASSYYAEAFF
TRBD2	TRBJ2-6	TRBV5-1	-	TGCGCCAGCAGCCCAACCGGACTAGCGGGAGACCCCGGTGGGGCCAACGTCCTGACTTTC	CASSPTGLAGDPGGANVLTF
-	TRBJ2-4	TRBV2	-	TGTGCCAGCAGTCCCTACCTCGAAAACATTCAGTACTTC	CASSPYLENIQYF
-	TRBJ2-1	TRBV11-3	-	TGTGCCAGCAGCTCTTACTCTAGCAGCCTAGGGAATGAGCAGTTCTTC	CASSSYSSSLGNEQFF
TRBD2	TRBJ2-3	TRBV29-1	-	TGCAGCGTCCAGACTAGCGGGATAGGCACAGATACGCAGTATTTT	CSVQTSGIGTDTQYF
TRBD1	TRBJ1-5	TRBV7-2	few	TGTGCCAGCAGCTTAGACAGGGGGCCCCAGCATTTT	CASSLDRGPQHF
-	TRBJ2-6	TRBV6-5	-	TGTGCCAGCAGTTACTGGGCACCTGGGGCCAACGTCCTGACTTTC	CASSYWAPGANVLTF
-	TRBJ1-4	TRBV6-5	-	TGTGCCAGCAGTTACAGGACAGACCTAAATGAAAAACTGTTTTTT	CASSYRTDLNEKLFF
TRBD1	TRBJ1-5	TRBV2	few	TGTGCCAGCAGTCTTCAGGGGGCGGGTCAGCCCCAGCATTTT	CASSLQGAGQPQHF
TRBD1	TRBJ1-6	TRBV6-5	few	TGTGCCAGCAGTTCGACAGGGAGTTCACCCCTCCACTTT	CASSSTGSSPLHF
-	TRBJ2-3	TRBV10-1	-	TGCGCCAGCTCGTTCGCAGATACGCAGTATTTT	CASSFADTQYF
TRBD1	TRBJ1-6	TRBV28	-	TGTGCCAGCAGGCTCGAGGGGACAGGGTACTCACCCCTCCACTTT	CASRLEGTGYSPLHF
TRBD1	TRBJ2-3	TRBV28	-	TGTGCCAGCAGCGAAGGGGGCCTCGCAGATACGCAGTATTTT	CASSEGGLADTQYF
-	TRBJ1-3	TRBV5-1	once	TGCGCCAGCAGCTCTCAGACAGGCGGAAACACCATATATTTT	CASSSQTGGNTIYF
-	TRBJ2-3	TRBV6-6	-	TGTGCCAGCAGTTACCTCGGGAGCGGCCCAGATACGCAGTATTTT	CASSYLGSGPDTQYF
TRBD2	TRBJ2-1	TRBV18	-	TGTGCCAGCTCCGAAACCCGCGTCGATAGCGGGTACAATGAGCAGTTCTTC	CASSETRVDSGYNEQFF
-	TRBJ1-2	TRBV5-1	-	TGCGCCAGCAGCCAAACGGCTAACTATGGCTACACCTTC	CASSQTANYGYTF
TRBD1	TRBJ1-2	TRBV29-1	-	TGCAGCGTTGAAAGGTCGGACAGGGGGGGATACGGCTACACCTTC	CSVERSDRGGYGYTF
-	TRBJ2-2	TRBV28	-	TGTGCCAGCGAGGCAGTGAGGAACACCGGGGAGCTGTTTTTT	CASEAVRNTGELFF
TRBD2	TRBJ2-3	TRBV10-1	-	TGCGCCAGCAGTGCCGGCAGGGGGCGGACTAGCGGTTCGGTTGGTACGCAGTATTTT	CASSAGRGRTSGSVGTQYF